This TCR beta chain was profiled in a study of T cell changes during pregnancy in multiple sclerosis. Using immunoSEQ multiplex PCR, the repertoire was profiled, and TCRdb retains in-frame clones only, with some absent. The table shows 25,000 to 35,000 clones, with roughly nine tenths occurring only once. This clone was counted once. The CDR3 is 16 residues long. CDR1 SNHLY and CDR2 FYNNEI come from the germline V gene. The junction had 11 bases not matched to a gene; V was cut back by 7 bases and J by 8 bases. The sequence was obtained from a female donor in good health, enrolled as a control in a pregnancy study. This chain links TRBV2 with TRBJ2-1; the match to TRBD2 covers 13 bases. The sample in question was CD4+ T cells from peripheral blood mononuclear cells, obtained in the second trimester of pregnancy. The CDR3: CASKRLAGGMGDEQFF. The CDR3 coding sequence is TGTGCCAGCAAACGACTAGCGGGAGGAATGGGCGATGAGCAGTTCTTC.